This TCR beta chain was recovered during a study of CD8 T cells in Susac syndrome. RNA amounts of roughly 0.5 to 1 ug underwent reverse transcription with random hexamers. Amplification of TCR beta CDR3 used immunoSEQ multiplex PCR across 54 Vbeta and 13 Jbeta. In TCRdb, the immunoSEQ multiplex PCR reads were re-called with MiXCR into one record per CDR3 protein. The sample lists some 120,000 distinct CDR3 sequences; roughly 94% were seen once. CDR1 is MNHEY, CDR2 SVGEGT, per germline. The V end was cut by 8 bases, the J end by 0 bases, with 19 bases between. CDR3 length equals 16 residues. This clonotype showed up just once. TCR beta sequencing was performed on blood CD8+ and CD4+ T cells. Bulk CD8+ and CD4+ cells came from magnetic negative isolation; CD8+ TEMRA by FACS.

The rearrangement joins TRBV6-2 or TRBV6-3 to TRBJ1-1; TRBD1 might be the D (6 bases). The specimen sequenced was CD4+ T cells from PBMCs. This receptor was taken from a human donor with multiple sclerosis. Here the CDR3 DNA reads TGTGCCAGCTGGAGGGGCAGGGGTCCTATGAACACTGAAGCTTTCTTT. Its protein is CASWRGRGPMNTEAFF.